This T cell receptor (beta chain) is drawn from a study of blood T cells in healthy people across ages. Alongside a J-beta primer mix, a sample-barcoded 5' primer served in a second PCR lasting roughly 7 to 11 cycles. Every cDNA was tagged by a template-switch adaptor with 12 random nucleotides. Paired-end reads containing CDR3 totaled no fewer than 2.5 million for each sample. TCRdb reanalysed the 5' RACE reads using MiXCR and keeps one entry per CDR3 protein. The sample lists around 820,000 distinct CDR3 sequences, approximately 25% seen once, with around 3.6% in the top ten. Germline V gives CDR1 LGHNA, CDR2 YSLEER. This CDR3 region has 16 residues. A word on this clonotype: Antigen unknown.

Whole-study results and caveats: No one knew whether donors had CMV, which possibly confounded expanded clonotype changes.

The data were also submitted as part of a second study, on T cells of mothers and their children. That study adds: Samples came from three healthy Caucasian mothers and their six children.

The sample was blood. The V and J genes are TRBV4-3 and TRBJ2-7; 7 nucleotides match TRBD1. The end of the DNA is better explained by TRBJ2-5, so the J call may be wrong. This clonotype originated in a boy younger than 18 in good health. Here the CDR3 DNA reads TGCGCCAGCAGCCAAGACAGGGCAGGGGGACGGGAGACCCAGTACTTC. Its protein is CASSQDRAGGRETQYF.